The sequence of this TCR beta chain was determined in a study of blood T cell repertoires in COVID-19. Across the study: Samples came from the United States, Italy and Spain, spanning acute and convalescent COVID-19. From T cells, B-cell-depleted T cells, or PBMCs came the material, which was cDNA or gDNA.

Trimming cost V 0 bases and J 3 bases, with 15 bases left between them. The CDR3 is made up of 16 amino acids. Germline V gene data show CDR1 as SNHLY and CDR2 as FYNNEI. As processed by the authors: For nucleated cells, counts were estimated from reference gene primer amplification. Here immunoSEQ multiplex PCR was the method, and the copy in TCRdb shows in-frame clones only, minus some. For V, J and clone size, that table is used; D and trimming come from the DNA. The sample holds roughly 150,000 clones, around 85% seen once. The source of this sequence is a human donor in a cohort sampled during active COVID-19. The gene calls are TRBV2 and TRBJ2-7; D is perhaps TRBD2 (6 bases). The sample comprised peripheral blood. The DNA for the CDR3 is TGTGCCAGCAGTGAAGCGAGAGCGGGCCGTCTCTACGAGCAGTACTTC. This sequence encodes CASSEARAGRLYEQYF.